This entry is about one T cell receptor (beta chain). Antigen unknown. Trimming shortened V by 5 bases and J by 6 bases, and 7 bases separated the two germline ends. This CDR3 is 11 amino acids long. Germline V CDR1 and CDR2: SGHAT, FQDESV (reference sequence). The sample belongs to a study of beta chain features in type 1 diabetes. About the research overall: Cell yields, gender and age were similar in healthy donors and patients. All samples yielded about 100 million examined sorted cells.

Expressed TCRB transcripts got sequenced, as all isolated RNA was reverse transcribed. Generated by immunoSEQ multiplex PCR, the TCRdb table keeps only in-frame clones and is missing some. This table holds about 700,000 clones, roughly 13% found once. The study, taken as a whole, reports: TCRB CDR3 length was moderately but significantly reduced in all four CD4+ subsets of Type 1 diabetes patients.

The specimen was naive CD4+ T cells from blood. The TCR sequence derives from a man younger than 35 with type 1 diabetes. The gene calls are TRBV11-1 and TRBJ1-2; no reliable D call. The CDR3 loop is CASSGLDGYTF. CDR3 nucleotide sequence: TGTGCCAGCAGCGGTCTGGATGGCTACACCTTC.